These 29 T cell receptor beta chains were all obtained from the same sample, sequenced in a study of blood T cell repertoires in COVID-19. Profiling relied on immunoSEQ multiplex PCR, and the TCRdb table lists in-frame clones only, not all of them. The sample includes some 85,000 clones, roughly 80% of them seen just once. Sequenced material: peripheral blood. The source of these receptors is a man in his sixties or seventies with COVID-19, enrolled during active disease.

V and J are TRBV7-2 and TRBJ2-5, with 7 positions matching TRBD2. Germline CDR1 reads SGHTA; CDR2 reads FQGNSA. J lost 2 bases, V lost 5 bases, and 8 bases had no gene match. CDR3 length: 15 amino acids. The CDR3: CASSIYSSGQETQYF. The CDR3 DNA sequence: TGTGCCAGCAGCATCTACTCTAGCGGTCAAGAGACCCAGTACTTC.

Here the CDR3 DNA reads TGTGCCAGCAGCTTCGAGCTGAACACTGAAGCTTTCTTT. It encodes CASSFELNTEAFF. V gene TRBV7-9 combines with J gene TRBJ1-1; D not resolved. Germline V gives CDR1 SEHNR, CDR2 FQNEAQ (reference sequence). This CDR3 is built from 13 residues. The V gene lost 3 bases and the J gene lost 0 bases, with 5 bases spanning the gap.

The chain uses TRBV4-2 and TRBJ2-3; 13 bases fit TRBD2. J was trimmed by 0 bases and V by 3 bases; bases with no gene match: 9. From germline, CDR1 is LGHNA and CDR2 YNFKEQ. CDR3 length: 19 residues. The CDR3 reads CASSHLGTSGGGSTDTQYF. The CDR3 DNA reads TGTGCCAGCAGCCACTTGGGAACTAGCGGGGGGGGAAGCACAGATACGCAGTATTTT.

This clone was detected ten times or more. The V and J genes are TRBV28 and TRBJ1-3; TRBD1 aligns across 8 bases. V lost 6 bases and J lost 4; bases outside the gene matches: 29. CDR3 length: 22 residues. From germline, CDR1 is MDHEN and CDR2 SYDVKM. The CDR3 DNA reads TGTGCCAGCAGACTCGAAACGGGGCTAGTTCTACCTCGGACAGGGTTCGGAAACACCATATATTTT. Amino acids: CASRLETGLVLPRTGFGNTIYF.

This clone was seen a few times. The chain combines TRBV7-9 with TRBJ2-3; perhaps TRBD2 as D (6 bases). The germline V and J ends were trimmed by 2 bases and 5 bases, with 14 bases remaining between them. In germline, CDR1 is SEHNR, CDR2 FQNEAQ (reference sequence). The CDR3 consists of 15 residues. Written as DNA, the CDR3 is TGTGCCAGCAGCTTATTGGGGGACGGGAGAGATACGCAGTATTTT. Residues: CASSLLGDGRDTQYF.

The chain uses TRBV28 and TRBJ1-3; 12 bases map to TRBD1. The trim removed 9 bases at V and 2 bases at J, leaving 17 bases unmatched. The CDR3 covers 19 residues. CDR1 is MDHEN, CDR2 SYDVKM, per germline. CDR3 nucleotides: TGTGCCAGTAATTTTGGGGGGACAGGGGGCGCGAGGACTGGAAACACCATATATTTT. Translation: CASNFGGTGGARTGNTIYF.

The chain combines TRBV7-2 with TRBJ2-6; D is unclear. Trimming took off 1 base at V and 1 base at J, with 14 bases between the two ends. This CDR3 has 18 amino acids. Germline CDR1 reads SGHTA; CDR2 reads FQGNSA. CDR3 sequence: CASSLVGLGISGANVLTF. The CDR3 DNA reads as TGTGCCAGCAGCTTAGTAGGTCTGGGCATTTCTGGGGCCAACGTCCTGACTTTC. Full variable domain (rest looked up from reference TRBV7-2 and TRBJ2-6): GAGVSQSPSNKVTEKGKDVELRCDPISGHTALYWYRQSLGQGLEFLIYFQGNSAPDKSGLPSDRFSAERTGGSVSTLTIQRTQQEDSAVYLCASSLVGLGISGANVLTFGAGSRLTVL.

V gene TRBV2 combines with J gene TRBJ1-2; D unresolved. The CDR3 has 14 amino acids. V dropped 6 bases and J dropped 4 bases, with 15 bases sitting between them. From germline, CDR1 is SNHLY and CDR2 FYNNEI. The CDR3 DNA sequence: TGTGCCAGCAGGCGGGAAGGGCTCGGCTATGGCTACACCTTC. This encodes CASRREGLGYGYTF.

The V and J genes are TRBV4-3 and TRBJ1-2, with 8 bases lining up with TRBD1. J was trimmed by 8 bases and V by 2 bases; bases with no gene match: 10. This CDR3 is built from 15 residues. Per the germline V gene, CDR1 is LGHNA and CDR2 is YSLEER. CDR3 amino acids: CASSQTRTGPRGYTF. The DNA for the CDR3 is TGCGCCAGCAGCCAAACTCGGACAGGGCCCCGAGGCTACACCTTC.

This chain joins TRBV5-6 and TRBJ2-1; 11 bases are shared with TRBD2. The CDR3 is made up of 15 amino acids. The V gene's germline CDR1 is SGHDT and CDR2 YYEEEE. Trimming removed 4 bases from V and 4 bases from J; junction bases left unmatched: 4. CDR3 sequence: CASSRTSGPYNEQFF. CDR3 sequence (DNA): TGTGCCAGCAGCAGGACTAGCGGGCCATACAATGAGCAGTTCTTC.

This sequence joins TRBV2 and TRBJ2-7, with D perhaps TRBD1 (7 bases). This CDR3 has 15 amino acids. V was pared by 8 bases and J by 2 bases, with 19 bases between. Germline V lookup: CDR1 SNHLY, CDR2 FYNNEI. The CDR3 coding sequence is TGTGCCAGCGATAGCGGACGGGGACAGCCCTACGAGCAGTACTTC. The encoded protein is CASDSGRGQPYEQYF.

The chain carries TRBV6-2 or TRBV6-3 and TRBJ2-2; 8 bases match TRBD2. This CDR3 contains 16 residues. V trimming: 5 bases; J trimming: 5 bases; junction bases outside the gene matches: 10. The germline CDR1 and CDR2 sequences are MNHEY and SVGEGT. DNA of the CDR3: TGTGCCAGCAGTCCAAAGGGGGTAGCGGGGACCGGGGAGCTGTTTTTT. Protein sequence: CASSPKGVAGTGELFF.

J is TRBJ1-1 and V is TRBV7-9; no definite D call. The CDR3 runs to 13 residues. The germline V gene has CDR1 SEHNR and CDR2 FQNEAQ (reference sequence). Deletions cut 5 bases from V and 1 base from J, with 8 bases between. The CDR3 DNA reads TGTGCCAGCAGCGTTGCAGAGAACACTGAAGCTTTCTTT. This gives the protein CASSVAENTEAFF.

The V and J genes are TRBV7-2 and TRBJ2-7, with 11 positions matching TRBD1. The germline V gene encodes CDR1 SGHTA and CDR2 FQGNSA. V lost 0 bases to trimming and J lost 7 bases; unmatched junction nucleotides: 5. CDR3 length: 15 residues. This chain's CDR3 is CASSLAGQGVEEQYF. CDR3 DNA: TGTGCCAGCAGCTTAGCGGGACAGGGGGTTGAGGAGCAGTACTTC.

J is TRBJ2-6 and V is TRBV15, with D unresolved. The CDR3 extends over 15 amino acids. Trimming removed 1 base from V and 4 bases from J, with 8 bases in between. From germline, CDR1 is LNHNV and CDR2 YYDKDF (reference sequence). The CDR3 DNA reads as TGTGCCACCAGCAGAGGAGTATCGGGGGCCAACGTCCTGACTTTC. This translates into CATSRGVSGANVLTF. Using reference TRBV15 and TRBJ2-6 for the parts outside the CDR3, the full variable domain is DAMVIQNPRYQVTQFGKPVTLSCSQTLNHNVMYWYQQKSSQAPKLLFHYYDKDFNNEADTPDNFQSRRPNTSFCFLDIRSPGLGDTAMYLCATSRGVSGANVLTFGAGSRLTVL.

The V and J genes are TRBV29-1 and TRBJ1-2; 7 bases are shared with TRBD1. The germline CDR1 and CDR2 sequences are SQVTM and ANQGSEA. CDR3 length: 13 amino acids. V shed 8 bases, J shed 7 bases, and the junction held 13 bases outside the gene matches. Here the CDR3 reads CSSERQGVGGYTF. The CDR3 region has the DNA TGCAGCTCCGAGAGACAGGGAGTGGGTGGCTACACCTTC. Filled out from reference TRBV29-1 and TRBJ1-2, the complete variable domain reads SAVISQKPSRDICQRGTSLTIQCQVDSQVTMMFWYRQQPGQSLTLIATANQGSEATYESGFVIDKFPISRPNLTFSTLTVSNMSPEDSSIYLCSSERQGVGGYTFGSGTRLTVV.

The rearrangement links TRBV9 to TRBJ2-1; TRBD1 is a possible D gene (6 bases). The CDR3 length is 15 residues. Germline CDR1 is SGDLS and CDR2 is YYNGEE. Trimming stripped 4 bases from V and 0 bases from J, with 11 bases between. The DNA for the CDR3 is TGTGCCAGCAGCCCGGGACACGGCTCCTACAATGAGCAGTTCTTC. The encoded protein is CASSPGHGSYNEQFF.

The chain couples TRBV19 to TRBJ2-3; tentative D call: TRBD2 (6 bases). The CDR3 spans 12 residues. V was shortened by 9 bases and J by 5 bases, with 12 bases between the two germline ends. CDR1 and CDR2 from the germline V gene are LNHDA and SQIVND (reference sequence). CDR3 in DNA: TGTGCCAGCGGAGGGCCCGGAGATACGCAGTATTTT. Translation gives CASGGPGDTQYF.

V usage is TRBV19 and J usage is TRBJ1-4; 11 positions match TRBD1. The CDR3 totals 17 residues. V shed 5 bases, J shed 4 bases, and the junction held 9 bases outside the gene matches. CDR1 is LNHDA and CDR2 is SQIVND in the germline V gene (reference sequence). CDR3 protein: CASSLGQGALLNEKLFF. CDR3 DNA sequence: TGTGCCAGTAGTCTTGGACAGGGGGCACTACTTAATGAAAAACTGTTTTTT.

The rearrangement uses TRBV19 and TRBJ2-4; possible D gene TRBD1, 5 bases. Germline CDR1 is LNHDA and CDR2 is SQIVND (reference sequence). CDR3 size: 18 residues. Trimming pared 1 base from V and 1 base from J, leaving 17 bases between. The CDR3 reads CASSIGVSQGFAKNIQYF. The CDR3 DNA sequence: TGTGCCAGTAGTATAGGCGTGAGCCAGGGTTTCGCCAAAAACATTCAGTACTTC.

The V gene is TRBV14, the J gene TRBJ2-7, with 8 bases lining up with TRBD1. V trimming: 4 bases; J trimming: 3 bases; junction bases outside the gene matches: 5. The CDR3 has 14 amino acids. Germline V CDR1 and CDR2: SGHDN, FVKESK. The CDR3 spells CASSPGTGGYEQYF. CDR3 DNA sequence: TGTGCCAGCAGCCCCGGGACAGGAGGCTACGAGCAGTACTTC.

Only a few counts were recorded for this clone. This rearrangement joins TRBV7-7 to TRBJ1-4; 9 bases are a match to TRBD1. Unmatched junction bases numbered 9, after V lost 0 bases and J lost 7 bases. Germline assignment: CDR1 SSHAT and CDR2 FNYEAQ (reference sequence). The CDR3 has 17 amino acids. The CDR3 region is CASSLAPHGQGCEKLFF. DNA of the CDR3: TGTGCCAGCAGCTTAGCCCCCCATGGACAGGGGTGTGAAAAACTGTTTTTT.

The rearrangement links TRBV6-6 to TRBJ2-7, with TRBD2 as a possible D gene (6 bases). The CDR3 is 13 residues long. Trimming removed 8 bases from V and 5 bases from J, with 16 bases in between. Germline CDR1 is MNHNY and CDR2 is SVGAGI (reference sequence). The CDR3 coding sequence is TGTGCCAGCTCCCCTAGCGAGAAGAACGAGCAGTACTTC. As protein: CASSPSEKNEQYF.

The J gene is TRBJ2-1, the V gene TRBV29-1; 7 bases are a match to TRBD2. The CDR3 consists of 16 residues. V gave up 2 bases and J gave up 5 bases; unmatched junction bases: 12. Germline lookup yields CDR1 SQVTM and CDR2 ANQGSEA. CDR3 nucleotide sequence: TGCAGCGTTGAATCGGCTAGCGGTATATACAACAATGAGCAGTTCTTC. It translates to CSVESASGIYNNEQFF.

The chain couples TRBV7-2 to TRBJ1-5; the D gene is possibly TRBD1 (5 bases). Germline loops: CDR1 SGHTA, CDR2 FQGNSA. V shed 0 bases and J shed 7 bases, with 7 bases lying between them. CDR3 length: 13 residues. The CDR3: CASSLAWGQPQHF. The CDR3 nucleotides are TGTGCCAGCAGCTTAGCGTGGGGCCAGCCCCAGCATTTT.

V usage is TRBV18 and J usage is TRBJ2-7; D might be TRBD1 (6 bases). V lost 3 bases to trimming and J lost 2 bases, with 11 bases between them. The CDR3 covers 14 residues. Germline V gene lookup returns CDR1 KGHSH and CDR2 LQKENI. Written as DNA, the CDR3 is TGTGCCAGCTCACCGAACCAGGGGACCTACGAGCAGTACTTC. Translating gives CASSPNQGTYEQYF.

This chain uses TRBV7-9 with TRBJ2-1; possible D gene TRBD2, 6 bases. Germline CDR1 is SEHNR and CDR2 is FQNEAQ (reference sequence). The V gene lost 5 bases and the J gene lost 6 bases, with 11 bases spanning the gap. This CDR3 has 13 amino acids. CDR3 in DNA: TGTGCCAGCAGCCCCCCTAGCGTCAATGAGCAGTTCTTC. Protein: CASSPPSVNEQFF.

The chain has TRBV28 and TRBJ1-6, with D possibly TRBD1 on 5 matching bases. V lost 2 bases and J lost 6, with 14 bases in between. Germline CDR1 is MDHEN and CDR2 is SYDVKM. The CDR3 length is 16 residues. CDR3 region: CASSLPGMEGNSPLHF. The CDR3 DNA follows: TGTGCCAGCAGTTTACCAGGGATGGAGGGTAATTCACCCCTCCACTTT.

This chain uses TRBV6-5 with TRBJ1-3; D is unclear. The V gene's germline CDR1 is MNHEY and CDR2 SVGAGI. This CDR3 contains 16 residues. V was cut by 0 bases and J by 2 bases, with 11 bases left in between. This CDR3 reads CASSYSGGFPGNTIYF. In nucleotides, the CDR3 is TGTGCCAGCAGTTACTCGGGAGGGTTCCCTGGAAACACCATATATTTT.